The clone carrying this T cell receptor beta chain was detected a few times. TCRdb's table, derived via immunoSEQ multiplex PCR, lists solely in-frame clones and lacks some. The sample lists tens of thousands of clones, approximately 81% occurring once. V gave up 7 bases and J gave up 0 bases, with 9 bases separating them. Germline values: CDR1 SNHLY, CDR2 FYNNEI. The CDR3 spans 14 residues. This sample was included in a study of blood T cell repertoires in COVID-19. The sample taken for sequencing was peripheral blood. The rearrangement joins TRBV2 to TRBJ1-4; a possible D gene is TRBD1 (6 bases). The source of this sequence is a woman older than 75 with acute or convalescent COVID-19. CDR3 DNA sequence: TGTGCCAGCAAACAGGGTACAACTAATGAAAAACTGTTTTTT. Its protein is CASKQGTTNEKLFF.